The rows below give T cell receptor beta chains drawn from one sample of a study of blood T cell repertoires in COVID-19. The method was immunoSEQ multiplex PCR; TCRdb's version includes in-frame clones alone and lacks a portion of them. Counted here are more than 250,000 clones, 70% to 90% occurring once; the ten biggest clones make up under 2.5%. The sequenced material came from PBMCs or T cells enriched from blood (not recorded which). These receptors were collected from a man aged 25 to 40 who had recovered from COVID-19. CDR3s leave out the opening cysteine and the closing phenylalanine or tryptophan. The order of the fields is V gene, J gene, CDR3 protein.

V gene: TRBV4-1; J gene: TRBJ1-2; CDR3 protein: ASSQDPGGTYGYT
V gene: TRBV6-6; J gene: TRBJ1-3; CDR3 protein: ASEIKTGGNTIY
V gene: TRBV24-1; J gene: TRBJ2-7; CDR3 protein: AKNRVQY
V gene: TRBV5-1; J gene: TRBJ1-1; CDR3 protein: ASSLAVNTEAF
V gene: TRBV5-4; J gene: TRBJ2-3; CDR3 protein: ASSLLAGGPTDTQY
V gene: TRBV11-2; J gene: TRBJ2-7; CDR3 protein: ASSPLQQGFYEQY
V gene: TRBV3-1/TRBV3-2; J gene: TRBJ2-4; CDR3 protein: ASTSRSGVQY
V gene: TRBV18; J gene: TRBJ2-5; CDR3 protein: ASSPLREETQY
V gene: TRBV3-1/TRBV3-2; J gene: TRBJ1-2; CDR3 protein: ASSLGQINYGYT
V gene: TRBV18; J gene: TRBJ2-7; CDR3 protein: ASSLGTSGGYEQY
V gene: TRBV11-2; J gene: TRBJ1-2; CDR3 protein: ASSFGQYGYT
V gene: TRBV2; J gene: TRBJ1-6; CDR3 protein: ASSRDREGNSPLH
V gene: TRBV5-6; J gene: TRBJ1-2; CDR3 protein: ASSSGQGARGYT
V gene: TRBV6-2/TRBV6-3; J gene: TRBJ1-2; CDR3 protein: ASSLQGSYGYT
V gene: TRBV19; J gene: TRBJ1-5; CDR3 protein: ASSIGDSKPPNQPQH
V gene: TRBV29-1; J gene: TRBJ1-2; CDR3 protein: SVEGGQGPLSNYGYT
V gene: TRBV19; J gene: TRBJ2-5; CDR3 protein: ASSRGHTQETQY
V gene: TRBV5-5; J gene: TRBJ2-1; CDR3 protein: ASSPLPGTGSNEQF
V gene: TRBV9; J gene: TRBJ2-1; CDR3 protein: ASSGLLSSYNEQF
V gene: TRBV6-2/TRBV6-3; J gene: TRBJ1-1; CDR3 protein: ASSRRQGTLSEAF
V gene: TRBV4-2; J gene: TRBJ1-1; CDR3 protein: ASSQEIRVRAEAF
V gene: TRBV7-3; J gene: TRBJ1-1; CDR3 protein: ASSLIGQGAAF
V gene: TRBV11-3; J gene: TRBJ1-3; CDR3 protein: ASSSRSGNTIY
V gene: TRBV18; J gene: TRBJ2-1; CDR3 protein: ASSPTGYEQF
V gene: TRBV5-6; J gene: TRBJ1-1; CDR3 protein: ASSPEGYTEAF
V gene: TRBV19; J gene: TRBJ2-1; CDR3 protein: ATNARIFSASERGSYNEQF
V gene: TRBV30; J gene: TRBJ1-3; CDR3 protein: AWSPRGGNTIY
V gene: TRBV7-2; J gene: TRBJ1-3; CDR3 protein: ASSLGTGNTIY
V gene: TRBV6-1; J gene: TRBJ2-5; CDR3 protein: ASSEAPGQKGRETQY
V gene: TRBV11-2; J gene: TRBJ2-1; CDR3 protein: ASGPSGGYNEQF
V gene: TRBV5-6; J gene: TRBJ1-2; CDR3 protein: ASSLDRGYGYT
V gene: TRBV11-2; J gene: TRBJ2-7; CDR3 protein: ASSYRGDSRYEQY
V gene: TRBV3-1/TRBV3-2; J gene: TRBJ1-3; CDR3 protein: ASSRFDRGGSGNTIY
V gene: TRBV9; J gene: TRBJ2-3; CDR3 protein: ASSPGRGTDTQY
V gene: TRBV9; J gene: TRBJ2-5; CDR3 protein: ASSVTSTVQETQY
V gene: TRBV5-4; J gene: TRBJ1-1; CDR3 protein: ASSFNSRGAF
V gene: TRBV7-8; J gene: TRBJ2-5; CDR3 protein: ASSLASLAGGGETQY
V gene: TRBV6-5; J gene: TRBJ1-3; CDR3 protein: ASSLTGASGNTIY
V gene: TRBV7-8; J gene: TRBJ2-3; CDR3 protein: ASSLVRLAGVGAEGTDTQY
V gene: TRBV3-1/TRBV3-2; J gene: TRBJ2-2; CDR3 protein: ASSTGTGSTGELF
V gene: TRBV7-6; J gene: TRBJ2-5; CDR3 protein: ASSLVLGEGKTQY
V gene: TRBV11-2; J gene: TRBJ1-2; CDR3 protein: ASSNEGSGYT
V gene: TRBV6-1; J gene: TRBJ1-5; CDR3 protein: ASSVRDIPSNQPQH
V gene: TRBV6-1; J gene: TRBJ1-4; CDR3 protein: ASSETTGGWEKLF
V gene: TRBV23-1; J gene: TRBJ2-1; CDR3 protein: ASSQSRGGPRYNEQF
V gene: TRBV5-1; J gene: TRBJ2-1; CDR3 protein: ASSLGSGLAGSDEQF
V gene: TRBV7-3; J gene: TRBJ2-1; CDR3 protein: ASSLTGLAQEQF
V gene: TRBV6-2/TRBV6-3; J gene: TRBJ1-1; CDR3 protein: ASSWTGRRTEAF
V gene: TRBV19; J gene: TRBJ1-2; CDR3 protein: ASSYSNYGYT
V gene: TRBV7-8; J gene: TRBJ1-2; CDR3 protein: ASSFNRGVLPYT
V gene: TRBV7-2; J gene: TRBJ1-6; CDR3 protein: ASSLTPGSPLH
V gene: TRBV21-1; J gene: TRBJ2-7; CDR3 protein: ASSGRQALYEQY
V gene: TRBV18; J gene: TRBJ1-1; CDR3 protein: ASCLTQNTEAF
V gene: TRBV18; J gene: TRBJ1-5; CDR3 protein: ASSPNFNSNQPQH
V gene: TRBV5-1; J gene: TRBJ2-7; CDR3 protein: ASSLVAGSYEQY
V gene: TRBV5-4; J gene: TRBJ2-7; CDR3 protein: ASSLGGQGGLR
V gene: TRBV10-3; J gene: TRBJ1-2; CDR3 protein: AISESTRTGIHLYGYT